The T cell receptor (beta chain) described here comes from a study of T-cell memory formation after mild COVID-19. The wider study: Each donor largely had its own TCR clusters.

5'RACE with constant-segment primers built TCRalpha and TCRbeta cDNA libraries with UMIs. TCRdb recomputed calls from the 5' RACE reads with MiXCR, one row per CDR3 protein. Of hundreds of thousands of distinct CDR3 sequences listed, roughly 20% are singletons. This clonotype was counted between two and nine times. What it recognizes is unknown. Points from the study as a whole: Balance between CD4 and CD8 was seen in clones contracting day 15 to 85, and a CD4+ lean was seen in later expanders. Some clones that responded turned up in pre-infection memory, which suggests that cross-reactive memory joined in.

This CDR3 is 11 amino acids long. Trimming removed 2 bases at V and 10 bases at J, with 6 bases between. The chain links TRBV12-3 or TRBV12-4 to TRBJ2-1; D ambiguous. The TCR sequence derives from a man aged 18 to 29 who had mild COVID-19 (a few samples of this study predate the infection). Cell type and time point are not known. Input material: PBMCs or a T cell subset sorted from them (not recorded which). The CDR3 loop reads CASSLMEEQFF. The CDR3 DNA reads as TGTGCCAGCAGTTTAATGGAAGAGCAGTTCTTC.